This T cell receptor beta chain derives from a study of T cells after posttransplantation cyclophosphamide. The study's findings and limits: Later blood repertoires were often dominated by clones from the donor CD8+ memory compartment. Skin or GI-infiltrating T cells shared few TRB sequences with blood. Recipient CMV seropositivity and CMV reactivation strongly tracked TRB clonality.

Trimming cost V 3 bases and J 6 bases; bases outside gene matches: 9. Germline V lookup: CDR1 MGHRA, CDR2 YSYEKL. The CDR3 extends over 15 amino acids. In the case of this clone: Its antigen is unknown.

Assay: immunoSEQ multiplex PCR; the TCRdb copy retains only in-frame clones and omits some. Of approximately 45,000 clones listed, 90% were seen once; the top ten hold about 2.5%. Busulfan-fludarabine conditioning, marrow transplant, and cyclophosphamide on days +3 and +4 were administered. The chain links TRBV4-1 to TRBJ1-2, with 8 nucleotides matching TRBD1. Material: PBMCs, obtained around 60 days after allogeneic stem cell transplant with posttransplant cyclophosphamide. The sequence derives from a male patient over 55 who received an allogeneic stem cell transplant from a related donor and was CMV-positive. A share of the T cells may be of graft donor origin. The CDR3 here is CASSQDRDPGNGYTF. CDR3 DNA: TGCGCCAGCAGCCAGGACAGGGACCCAGGGAATGGCTACACCTTC.